This TCR beta chain was identified in a study of blood T cell repertoires in COVID-19. Study in general: PBMCs, B-cell-depleted T cells, or T cells were the source of the cDNA or gDNA that made up the material.

Sequencing used immunoSEQ multiplex PCR; TCRdb keeps in-frame clones, though not all of them. The sample records under 250,000 clones, approximately 89% being singletons. Germline V lookup: CDR1 LNHNV, CDR2 YYDKDF (reference sequence). Trimming cost V 5 bases and J 0 bases, with 14 bases left between them. The length of the CDR3 is 16 residues. The sequenced sample consisted of peripheral blood. The sequence came from a woman aged 30 to 39 with COVID-19, enrolled during active disease. The V gene is TRBV15, the J gene TRBJ2-4; perhaps TRBD1 as D (6 bases). Here the CDR3 DNA reads TGTGCCACCAGCGTCGGGACAAGTCTAGCCAAAAACATTCAGTACTTC. Its translation: CATSVGTSLAKNIQYF. Full variable domain (remainder filled in from reference TRBV15 and TRBJ2-4): DAMVIQNPRYQVTQFGKPVTLSCSQTLNHNVMYWYQQKSSQAPKLLFHYYDKDFNNEADTPDNFQSRRPNTSFCFLDIRSPGLGDTAMYLCATSVGTSLAKNIQYFGAGTRLSVL.